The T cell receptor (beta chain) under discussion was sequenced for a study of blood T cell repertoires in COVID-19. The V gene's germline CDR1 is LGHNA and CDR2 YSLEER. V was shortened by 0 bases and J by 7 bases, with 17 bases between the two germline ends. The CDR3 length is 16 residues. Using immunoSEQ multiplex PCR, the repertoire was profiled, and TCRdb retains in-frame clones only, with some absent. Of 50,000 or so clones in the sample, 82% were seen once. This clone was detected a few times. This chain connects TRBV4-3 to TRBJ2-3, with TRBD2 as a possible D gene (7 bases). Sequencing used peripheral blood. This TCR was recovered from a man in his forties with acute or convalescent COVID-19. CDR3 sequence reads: CASSQDRGAPPYTQYF. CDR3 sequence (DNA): TGCGCCAGCAGCCAAGATCGGGGGGCCCCCCCGTATACGCAGTATTTT.